These 25 T cell receptor beta chains were sequenced from one sample in a study of tumor-infiltrating lymphocytes in primary liver carcinoma. Without any cell sorting, about 20-31 mg of bulk tissue yielded co-extracted RNA and DNA. TCR beta cDNA was made from around 460 ng total RNA with a constant-region primer. Three nested multiplex PCR rounds of slightly modified ARM-PCR generated TCR beta libraries. Use of TRBV1-TRBV30 forward primers with a C-beta reverse primer characterized the first two PCR rounds, which lasted nine to eleven cycles each. A single record per CDR3 protein comes from TCRdb applying MiXCR to the multiplex PCR reads. This table has fewer than 75,000 distinct CDR3 sequences, about three quarters appearing once. The sequencing sample was made of liver tumor tissue from sampling region 4. Subset defined: tumor region T4, right-lateral pole. The receptors stem from a man in his forties or fifties with primary liver carcinoma and hepatitis B virus infection.

Many counts were recorded for this clonotype. A single base separates this from a much larger clone, so it may be a read error. J is TRBJ2-7 and V is TRBV6-2 or TRBV6-3; TRBD1 aligns across 9 bases. V lost 7 bases, J lost 5 bases, and 9 bases stayed unmatched. The length of the CDR3 is 14 residues. Per the germline V gene, CDR1 is MNHEY and CDR2 is SVGEGT. DNA of the CDR3: TGTGCCAGCAACCTCCGGGACAGGGCCCACGAGCAGTACTTC. Translated: CASNLRDRAHEQYF.

The chain couples TRBV11-2 to TRBJ1-1, with a possible D match to TRBD1 (5 bases). Trimming removed 5 bases from V and 4 bases from J, with 20 bases in between. CDR3 length: 16 residues. CDR1 SGHAT and CDR2 FQNNGV come from the germline V gene. The CDR3 sequence is CASSRGSAGVFTEAFF. The CDR3 DNA sequence: TGTGCCAGCAGCCGAGGTAGTGCGGGGGTATTCACTGAAGCTTTCTTT.

This clonotype occurred a few times. The rearrangement joins TRBV11-2 to TRBJ2-1; 8 bases match TRBD2. CDR1 and CDR2 from the germline V gene are SGHAT and FQNNGV. V dropped 5 bases and J dropped 4; count of bases not matched to a gene: 4. The CDR3 length is 14 residues. CDR3 DNA sequence: TGTGCCAGCAGCCAGACTAGCGTGTACAATGAGCAGTTCTTC. It codes for CASSQTSVYNEQFF.

As concerns this clonotype: One end of the junction fails to match germline, which may point to a read error. CDR3 coding DNA: TGTGCCAGCAGTTTATTTTCAAGCGGAGGGAATGAGCAATACTTC. Its protein product is CASSLFSSGGNEQYF. The chain employs TRBV28 and TRBJ2-1; D may be TRBD2 (6 bases). Germline V gene lookup returns CDR1 MDHEN and CDR2 SYDVKM. CDR3 length equals 15 residues. Variable domain in full (rest from reference TRBV28 and TRBJ2-1): DVKVTQSSRYLVKRTGEKVFLECVQDMDHENMFWYRQDPGLGLRLIYFSYDVKMKEKGDIPEGYSVSREKKERFSLILESASTNQTSMYLCASSLFSSGGNEQYFGPGTRLTVL.

As regards this clonotype: A much larger clonotype is one base distant, so this may be a read error. The J gene is TRBJ2-1, the V gene TRBV11-1; no clear D gene. This CDR3 region has 15 residues. Germline V lookup: CDR1 SGHAT, CDR2 FQDESV (reference sequence). Here the CDR3 reads CVSSFQVPLDNEQFF. The DNA of the CDR3 is TGTGTCAGCAGCTTCCAGGTACCGCTGGACAATGAGCAGTTCTTC.

Concerning this clonotype: A much larger clone sits a single nucleotide away, making a read error possible. The chain has TRBV11-3 and TRBJ2-5; D may be TRBD2 (5 bases). V was clipped by 5 bases and J by 9 bases, with 19 bases between them. Germline CDR1 reads SGHNT; CDR2 reads YENEEA. The CDR3 runs 14 residues. The CDR3: CASSPGIAHGAQYF. The CDR3 DNA reads as TGTGCCAGCAGCCCCGGGATAGCGCATGGTGCCCAGTACTTC.

As for this clonotype: A much larger clone sits a single nucleotide away, making a read error possible. This chain links TRBV7-9 with TRBJ2-1; D unresolved. Germline CDR1 reads SEHNR; CDR2 reads FQNEAQ (reference sequence). This CDR3 contains 15 residues. CDR3 bases: TGTGCCAGCAGCGAGGACGGCCGTTCCTACGATGAGCAGTTCTTC. Its protein product is CASSEDGRSYDEQFF.

Worth noting for this clonotype: The junction and the germline gene differ at one end; a read error may be behind it. The rearrangement links TRBV29-1 to TRBJ2-7, with D possibly TRBD1 on 6 matching bases. CDR3 length: 12 residues. Germline V lookup: CDR1 SQVTM, CDR2 ANQGSEA. CDR3 bases: TGCAGCGTAGCCGGGACATCCTACGAGCAATACTTC. This encodes CSVAGTSYEQYF.

A note on this clonotype: Sequence at one end of the junction differs from germline and may be a read error. V gene TRBV5-6 combines with J gene TRBJ1-1, with no clear D. Germline assignment: CDR1 SGHDT and CDR2 YYEEEE. The CDR3 loop spans 14 amino acids. CDR3 residues: CDSNFRPAGEAAFF. In DNA, the CDR3 is TGTGACAGCAACTTTAGACCAGCCGGTGAGGCAGCTTTCTTT.

Worth noting for this clonotype: Given the absence of the conserved phenylalanine or tryptophan at the CDR3 end, a read error is likely. The rearrangement joins TRBV11-2 to TRBJ2-2; no definite D call. The length of the CDR3 is 16 residues. V was trimmed by 5 bases and J by 2 bases, leaving 15 bases between them. CDR1 is SGHAT and CDR2 is FQNNGV in the germline V gene. For the CDR3, the DNA is TGTGCCAGCAGCGCCCCGGCACAAACAAACACCGGGGAGCTGTTTCTA. Translation: CASSAPAQTNTGELFL.

This clonotype was observed many times. J is TRBJ2-3 and V is TRBV29-1; TRBD1 matches at 11 bases. Germline trimming cut 2 bases from V and 4 bases from J; bases unmatched to any gene: 5. There are 15 residues in the CDR3. Germline assignment: CDR1 SQVTM and CDR2 ANQGSEA. Here the CDR3 reads CSVETRDRGSDTQYF. The DNA for the CDR3 is TGCAGCGTTGAAACCCGGGACAGGGGGTCAGATACGCAGTATTTT.

For this clonotype: The junction shows a germline mismatch at one end, possibly a read error. CDR3 in DNA: TGTGCCAGCAGCATTGGGACTAGCGACACAGATACACAGTATTTT. Translation: CASSIGTSDTDTQYF. J is TRBJ2-3 and V is TRBV11-2, with 10 bases fitting TRBD2. This CDR3 spans 15 amino acids. In germline, CDR1 is SGHAT, CDR2 FQNNGV.

This chain uses TRBV6-5 with TRBJ2-1, with 7 bases identical to TRBD1. This CDR3 spans 13 amino acids. CDR1 is MNHEY, CDR2 SVGAGI, per germline. The CDR3 DNA follows: TGTGTCATCAGTTATAGGGGGCCCAATGAGCAGTTCTTC. The encoded protein is CVISYRGPNEQFF.

This clonotype was found once. At one end, the junction sequence differs from germline, possibly due to a read error. The CDR3 spells CAPGQGSTNEKLFF. The CDR3 nucleotides are TGTGCCCCGGGACAGGGCTCAACTAATGAAAAACTGTTTTTC. The rearrangement uses TRBV12-3 or TRBV12-4 and TRBJ1-4, with TRBD1 matching 9 bases. The CDR3 covers 14 residues.

The chain couples TRBV6-5 to TRBJ2-7; weak D call: TRBD1 (6 bases). Trimming cost V 5 bases and J 8 bases, with 16 bases left between them. The CDR3 is 13 amino acids. Germline V CDR1 and CDR2: MNHEY, SVGAGI. CDR3 bases: TGTGCCAGCAGTGTCTCACTGGGGGCAAAGCAGTACTTC. It codes for CASSVSLGAKQYF.

For this clonotype: The CDR3 does not end in the conserved phenylalanine or tryptophan, so this is likely a read error. The rearrangement uses TRBV5-1 and TRBJ2-3, with 8 bases identical to TRBD2. There are 15 residues in the CDR3. The germline V gene has CDR1 SGHRS and CDR2 YFSETQ. V dropped 4 bases and J dropped 4; count of bases not matched to a gene: 8. The CDR3 sequence: CASSLSSGSADTQYL. The CDR3 nucleotides are TGCGCCAGCAGCCTGTCCAGCGGGAGTGCAGATACGCAGTATTTG.

This clonotype showed up just once. Since the CDR3 does not end with the conserved phenylalanine or tryptophan, this likely comes from a read error. The rearrangement uses TRBV2 and TRBJ2-1; either TRBD1 or TRBD2 may supply D (6 bases each). This CDR3 has 15 residues. CDR1 is SNHLY, CDR2 FYNNEI, per germline. The CDR3 sequence is CASIEIGGGIYEQFL. The DNA of the CDR3 is TGTGCCAGCATTGAAATAGGGGGAGGTATTTACGAGCAGTTCCTC.

As for this clonotype: It is likely a read error, because the conserved phenylalanine at the end of the CDR3 is missing. V gene TRBV4-3 combines with J gene TRBJ2-1; tentatively, D is TRBD1 (6 bases). The length of the CDR3 is 15 residues. Germline lookup yields CDR1 LGHNA and CDR2 YSLEER. CDR3 in DNA: TGTGCCAGCAGCCAAGCCGACAGGACCTACAATGAGCAGTTCCTC. It translates to CASSQADRTYNEQFL.

In its sample, this clonotype was seen many times. CDR3: CASSDGQDEQYF. DNA for the CDR3: TGTGCCAGCAGTGACGGACAGGACGAGCAGTACTTC. This chain uses TRBV2 with TRBJ2-7; 7 bases are a match to TRBD1. This CDR3 has 12 residues. The V gene's germline CDR1 is SNHLY and CDR2 FYNNEI. After removal of 3 bases from V and 5 bases from J, the junction contained 1 base not matched to a gene.

This clonotype has just a few counts. This chain links TRBV7-9 with TRBJ2-1; D gene ambiguous. Germline V gives CDR1 SEHNR, CDR2 FQNEAQ (reference sequence). V lost 4 bases to trimming and J lost 2 bases, with 18 bases between them. CDR3 length: 17 residues. Here the CDR3 DNA reads TGTGCCAGCAGCTCCTCTCTGTCGCGAGTTACCTACAATGAGCAGTTCTTC. This encodes CASSSSLSRVTYNEQFF.

To note about this clonotype: A read error may be the cause here, since a much bigger clone is one base away. V and J are TRBV29-1 and TRBJ2-1, with 8 bases lining up with TRBD1. Germline V gene data show CDR1 as SQVTM and CDR2 as ANQGSEA. This CDR3 is built from 16 residues. The CDR3 nucleotides read TGCAGCGTTGAATGGGACAGGATTAGATCTTACAGTGAGCAGTTCTTC. Translation gives CSVEWDRIRSYSEQFF.

The gene calls are TRBV4-1 and TRBJ2-7; 11 nucleotides line up with TRBD2. The CDR3 spans 15 residues. Germline V CDR1 and CDR2: MGHRA, YSYEKL. CDR3 in DNA: TGCGCTAACAGCCACTTGACTAGCGGGAACTACGAGCAGTACTTC. Amino acids: CANSHLTSGNYEQYF.

Of note for this clonotype: The conserved phenylalanine or tryptophan is not found at the CDR3 terminus, so this likely reflects a read error. The DNA is omitted, as the CDR3 cannot be located on it reliably, and the CDR3 follows TCRdb's listing. This sequence joins TRBV29-1 and TRBJ2-1; TRBD1 reflects the table's D call only, with no check against the DNA. Germline CDR1 and CDR2: SQVTM and ANQGSEA. The CDR3 is 12 amino acids long, termini counted. CDR3 amino acids: CSARSGGNELFL.

On this clonotype itself: At one of its ends the junction is not consistent with the germline gene, which may arise from a read error. The V gene is TRBV12-5, the J gene TRBJ1-2; 9 bases map to TRBD1. The CDR3 runs 15 residues. The germline gives CDR1 LGHNT, CDR2 FRNRAP. The CDR3 region has the DNA TGTACTAGTGGTTTGTCCACAGGGGGCTGTCATGGCTACACCTTC. This sequence encodes CTSGLSTGGCHGYTF.

This clonotype was observed many times. V usage is TRBV5-1 and J usage is TRBJ2-2; 7 bases agree with TRBD2. The CDR3 consists of 16 residues. The V gene's germline CDR1 is SGHRS and CDR2 YFSETQ. J was trimmed by 0 bases and V by 8 bases; bases with no gene match: 10. In DNA, the CDR3 is TGCGCCAGTAGAACTAGCGCACCACCGAACACCGGGGAGCTGTTTTTT. Protein sequence: CASRTSAPPNTGELFF.